These 24 T cell receptor beta chains originate from one sample sequenced in a study of blood T cell repertoires in COVID-19. Here immunoSEQ multiplex PCR was the method, and the copy in TCRdb shows in-frame clones only, minus some. Of around 360,000 clones in the sample, approximately 84% were seen once. The specimen was PBMCs or T cells enriched from blood (not recorded which). The receptors were gathered from a woman aged 30 to 39 who had recovered from COVID-19.

The chain is built from TRBV11-2 and TRBJ2-2, with a possible D match to TRBD1 (6 bases). Germline V gene data show CDR1 as SGHAT and CDR2 as FQNNGV. This CDR3 region has 15 residues. The germline V and J ends were trimmed by 1 base and 1 base, with 7 bases remaining between them. In DNA form, the CDR3 reads TGTGCCAGCAGCTTAGGGGGACAGAACACCGGGGAGCTGTTTTTT. It translates to CASSLGGQNTGELFF. The full variable domain, completed using reference TRBV11-2 and TRBJ2-2, is EAGVAQSPRYKIIEKRQSVAFWCNPISGHATLYWYQQILGQGPKLLIQFQNNGVVDDSQLPKDRFSAERLKGVDSTLKIQPAKLEDSAVYLCASSLGGQNTGELFFGEGSRLTVL.

The genes are TRBV5-1 and TRBJ2-7; D might be TRBD1 (6 bases). Trimming removed 4 bases at V and 5 bases at J, with 16 bases between. Germline values: CDR1 SGHRS, CDR2 YFSETQ. The CDR3 is 14 amino acids. DNA for the CDR3: TGCGCCAGCAGCGCCGGTCACAGGGAAGACGAGCAGTACTTC. Its translation: CASSAGHREDEQYF.

This chain connects TRBV19 to TRBJ1-1, with 7 bases identical to TRBD1. Germline-derived CDR1 and CDR2 are LNHDA and SQIVND (reference sequence). The length of the CDR3 is 15 residues. Germline trimming cut 7 bases from V and 7 bases from J; bases unmatched to any gene: 15. CDR3: CASTPGTANTLEAFF. The CDR3 nucleotides read TGTGCCAGTACCCCTGGGACAGCTAACACCCTTGAAGCTTTCTTT.

V is TRBV5-1 and J is TRBJ2-2; the match to TRBD2 covers 9 bases. Germline V lookup: CDR1 SGHRS, CDR2 YFSETQ. CDR3 length: 15 residues. The ends lost 9 bases at V and 0 bases at J; junction bases unmatched: 6. As DNA, the CDR3 is TGCGCCACCAATCTAGCGGGGTCGAACACCGGGGAGCTGTTTTTT. Translated: CATNLAGSNTGELFF.

The V and J genes are TRBV10-3 and TRBJ1-1; 7 nucleotides match TRBD1. The V segment lost 10 bases and the J segment 10 bases; nucleotides outside the gene matches: 12. Germline loops: CDR1 ENHRY, CDR2 SYGVKD. This CDR3 has 12 residues. CDR3 coding DNA: TGTGCCACTACGTTGGCAGGGGGTATAGCTTTCTTT. This gives the protein CATTLAGGIAFF.

The chain has TRBV7-9 and TRBJ1-1; D not certain. Germline CDR1 and CDR2: SEHNR and FQNEAQ (reference sequence). The V end lost 0 bases, the J end lost 1 base, and 3 bases lay between the germline ends. The CDR3 spans 13 residues. In nucleotides, the CDR3 is TGTGCCAGCAGCTTAGCCGGGAACACTGAAGCTTTCTTT. Amino acids: CASSLAGNTEAFF.

The gene calls are TRBV30 and TRBJ1-5, with a possible D match to TRBD1 (5 bases). Looked up from germline, CDR1 is GTSNPN and CDR2 is SVGIG (reference sequence). CDR3 size: 16 residues. V was pared by 2 bases and J by 0 bases, with 14 bases between. The CDR3: CAWSRPGGDSNQPQHF. CDR3 coding DNA: TGTGCCTGGAGTAGGCCGGGGGGGGATAGCAATCAGCCCCAGCATTTT. The full variable domain, with the rest looked up from reference TRBV30 and TRBJ1-5, is SQTIHQWPATLVQPVGSPLSLECTVEGTSNPNLYWYRQAAGRGLQLLFYSVGIGQISSEVPQNLSASRPQDRQFILSSKKLLLSDSGFYLCAWSRPGGDSNQPQHFGDGTRLSIL.

Points on this clone: The same CDR3 can be traced to other DNA sequences in this sample. The V gene is TRBV11-3, the J gene TRBJ1-1; no reliable D call. Trimming stripped 1 base from V and 3 bases from J, with 9 bases between. The germline CDR1 and CDR2 sequences are SGHNT and YENEEA. The CDR3 is 14 amino acids. CDR3 nucleotides: TGTGCCAGCAGCTTAGGCCGGGGTGACACTGAAGCTTTCTTT. This encodes CASSLGRGDTEAFF. The variable domain in full, with the rest retrieved from reference TRBV11-3 and TRBJ1-1, is EAGVVQSPRYKIIEKKQPVAFWCNPISGHNTLYWYLQNLGQGPELLIRYENEEAVDDSQLPKDRFSAERLKGVDSTLKIQPAELGDSAVYLCASSLGRGDTEAFFGQGTRLTVV.

The V call is TRBV15, the J call TRBJ1-2; 7 nucleotides agree with TRBD1. Germline V gene data show CDR1 as LNHNV and CDR2 as YYDKDF (reference sequence). V shed 3 bases, J shed 4 bases, and the junction held 5 bases outside the gene matches. This CDR3 region has 14 residues. This CDR3 is CATSSRTGVYGYTF. CDR3 sequence (DNA): TGTGCCACCAGCAGCCGGACAGGAGTCTATGGCTACACCTTC.

Comment on this clone: Distinct nucleotide sequences in the sample also encode this CDR3. The V gene is TRBV27, the J gene TRBJ2-7; D is unclear. The CDR3 consists of 11 residues. V lost 3 bases and J lost 4, with 4 bases in between. Germline V lookup: CDR1 MNHEY, CDR2 SMNVEV (reference sequence). CDR3 sequence: CASSFGYEQYF. The CDR3 region has the DNA TGTGCCAGCAGTTTCGGGTACGAGCAGTACTTC.

The chain combines TRBV18 with TRBJ2-7, with TRBD1 matching 8 bases. Germline lookup yields CDR1 KGHSH and CDR2 LQKENI. The CDR3 runs 14 residues. V lost 9 bases to trimming and J lost 1 base; unmatched junction nucleotides: 8. The chain's CDR3 is CASRTGTGSYEQYF. CDR3 nucleotides: TGTGCCAGTAGAACCGGGACAGGTTCCTACGAGCAGTACTTC.

CDR3 sequence reads: CSVREQGAYEQYF. As DNA, the CDR3 is TGCAGCGTTAGGGAACAGGGGGCTTACGAGCAGTACTTC. J is TRBJ2-7 and V is TRBV29-1, with 9 bases that match TRBD1. Germline V CDR1 and CDR2: SQVTM, ANQGSEA. CDR3 length equals 13 residues. Losses at the gene ends were 5 bases for V and 4 bases for J; bases not matched to a gene: 6.

The gene calls are TRBV7-8 and TRBJ2-2; TRBD2 agrees at 13 bases. The CDR3 covers 18 residues. Trimming cost V 3 bases and J 3 bases; bases outside gene matches: 7. Germline lookup yields CDR1 SGHVS and CDR2 FQNEAQ. The chain's CDR3 is CASSFTGTSGTYTGELFF. CDR3 coding DNA: TGTGCCAGCAGCTTTACCGGGACTAGCGGGACCTACACCGGGGAGCTGTTTTTT.

This clone has just a few counts. The chain uses TRBV3-1 (or the pseudogene TRBV3-2) and TRBJ2-7, with 11 bases identical to TRBD2. Germline V lookup: CDR1 LGHDT, CDR2 YNNKEL (reference sequence). The CDR3 is made up of 15 amino acids. The V segment lost 0 bases and the J segment 12 bases; nucleotides outside the gene matches: 10. In DNA form, the CDR3 reads TGTGCCAGCAGCCAAGATGAACTAGCGGGAGTTATTCGGTACTTC. It encodes CASSQDELAGVIRYF.

This rearrangement joins TRBV7-9 to TRBJ1-4; the D gene is possibly TRBD1 (5 bases). The CDR3 covers 15 residues. Germline V gene data show CDR1 as SEHNR and CDR2 as FQNEAQ (reference sequence). With 8 bases removed from V and 7 bases from J, the gap between germline ends came to 20 bases. This chain's CDR3 is CASSGWGREGEKLFF. In DNA form, the CDR3 reads TGTGCCAGCTCCGGTTGGGGCAGGGAGGGTGAAAAACTGTTTTTT.

The rearrangement links TRBV2 to TRBJ2-3; 8 bases line up with TRBD1. This CDR3 spans 16 amino acids. V was pared by 2 bases and J by 4 bases, with 8 bases of the junction left unmatched. Germline CDR1 reads SNHLY; CDR2 reads FYNNEI. CDR3 loop: CASSERGTGTPDTQYF. The DNA for the CDR3 is TGTGCCAGCAGTGAAAGGGGGACAGGAACCCCAGATACGCAGTATTTT.

The chain carries TRBV5-4 and TRBJ2-1, with 8 bases fitting TRBD1. CDR1 SGHNT and CDR2 YYREEE come from the germline V gene (reference sequence). CDR3 length: 16 residues. With 4 bases clipped from V and 6 bases from J, the junction kept 12 bases outside the gene matches. The CDR3 here is CASSVPGGRNVNEQFF. The DNA of the CDR3 is TGTGCCAGCAGCGTACCAGGGGGCAGGAATGTCAATGAGCAGTTCTTC.

As regards this clone: A junction end diverges from the germline sequence, so it may reflect a read error. V usage is TRBV7-6 and J usage is TRBJ2-7, with a tentative D call TRBD1 (6 bases). CDR1 is SGHVS, CDR2 FNYEAQ, per germline. The CDR3 spans 15 residues. The CDR3 nucleotides read TGTGCCAGCAGCCTTGGGACACTTTCCTCCAACGAGCAGTACTTC. It specifies CASSLGTLSSNEQYF.

This chain uses TRBV10-2 with TRBJ2-1, with a tentative D call TRBD1 (5 bases). V gave up 2 bases and J gave up 0 bases, with 5 bases separating them. From germline, CDR1 is WSHSY and CDR2 SAAADI. The CDR3 runs 14 residues. The CDR3: CASSERGSYNEQFF. The CDR3 DNA reads as TGCGCCAGCAGTGAGAGGGGCTCCTACAATGAGCAGTTCTTC.

V usage is TRBV11-2 and J usage is TRBJ1-4; 9 bases are shared with TRBD1. Germline values: CDR1 SGHAT, CDR2 FQNNGV. The CDR3 has 14 residues. The J segment lost 7 bases and the V segment lost 5 bases, leaving 5 bases of the junction unmatched. The CDR3 coding sequence is TGTGCCAGCAGCCAACAGGGGGCAAGTGAAAAACTGTTTTTT. Protein product: CASSQQGASEKLFF. Complete variable domain (other parts from reference TRBV11-2 and TRBJ1-4): EAGVAQSPRYKIIEKRQSVAFWCNPISGHATLYWYQQILGQGPKLLIQFQNNGVVDDSQLPKDRFSAERLKGVDSTLKIQPAKLEDSAVYLCASSQQGASEKLFFGSGTQLSVL.

The chain has TRBV6-5 and TRBJ1-2; TRBD1 matches 7 bases. Germline CDR1 reads MNHEY; CDR2 reads SVGAGI. The CDR3 is 14 residues long. Germline trimming cut 6 bases from V and 1 base from J; bases unmatched to any gene: 5. CDR3 amino acids: CASSPTGLNYGYTF. Here the CDR3 DNA reads TGTGCCAGCAGCCCGACAGGGCTTAACTATGGCTACACCTTC.

The chain employs TRBV5-6 and TRBJ1-5; D call uncertain. V was trimmed by 0 bases and J by 4 bases, leaving 8 bases between them. Germline V gene lookup returns CDR1 SGHDT and CDR2 YYEEEE. The CDR3 extends over 14 amino acids. CDR3 in DNA: TGTGCCAGCAGCTTGGGCGGGCGGAATCAGCCCCAGCATTTT. Encoded protein: CASSLGGRNQPQHF. Based on the CDR3 plus reference TRBV5-6 and TRBJ1-5, the full variable domain is DAGVTQSPTHLIKTRGQQVTLRCSPKSGHDTVSWYQQALGQGPQFIFQYYEEEERQRGNFPDRFSGHQFPNYSSELNVNALLLGDSALYLCASSLGGRNQPQHFGDGTRLSIL.

This sequence joins TRBV27 and TRBJ1-2, with TRBD1 as a possible D gene (5 bases). CDR3 size: 15 residues. Germline V gene data show CDR1 as MNHEY and CDR2 as SMNVEV (reference sequence). Trimming stripped 5 bases from V and 2 bases from J, with 15 bases between. The CDR3 sequence is CASSPTTGGNYGYTF. The CDR3 DNA is TGTGCCAGCAGTCCTACAACCGGGGGAAACTATGGCTACACCTTC.

The CDR3 DNA follows: TGCAGTGCTAGTGACACAGGGACTAATGAAAAACTGTTTTTT. Translating it yields CSASDTGTNEKLFF. J is TRBJ1-4 and V is TRBV20-1, with a weak D call TRBD1 (6 bases). Looked up from germline, CDR1 is DFQATT and CDR2 is SNEGSKA (reference sequence). This CDR3 spans 14 amino acids. Trimming stripped 3 bases from V and 2 bases from J, with 10 bases between.